This TCR beta chain was identified in a study of T cell responses to AZD1222 COVID-19 vaccine. Study at large: Doses given second, at about 4 or about 12 weeks, were pooled. Study observations and caveats: Elevations in Spike-specific TCR breadth and depth followed administration of two AZD1222 doses. Among spike-specific TCRs, nearly half reportedly target unmutated variant regions. Spike was spanned by vaccine-associated CD4 TCRs, which were dominant at 160-218 and 743-854.

Turning to this clone: Its specificity is unknown.

CDR3 size: 14 residues. Germline-derived CDR1 and CDR2 are GTSNPN and SVGIG (reference sequence). V was pared by 5 bases and J by 6 bases, with 6 bases of the junction left unmatched. Repertoires were generated with immunoSEQ multiplex PCR, while TCRdb's copy carries only in-frame clones and drops some. The sample carries more than 70,000 clones, 70% to 90% recorded once. The sequence derives from an adult in good health. Sample: peripheral blood, taken on day 0 of AZD1222 vaccination. This rearrangement joins TRBV30 to TRBJ1-5; 11 nucleotides agree with TRBD1. As DNA, the CDR3 is TGTGCCTGGGAGGGACAGGGGGGGATTCAGCCCCAGCATTTT. Residues: CAWEGQGGIQPQHF.